The present entry profiles one T cell receptor beta chain with its context. A single count supports this clone. No cognate antigen has been identified for it. No base quality values were provided; no much bigger clone lies one nucleotide off. Starting 14 to 28 days after the autologous transplant, patients began checkpoint therapy, which included ipilimumab at 1 mg/kg intravenously on day 1 of selected weeks. Nivolumab was administered at 3 mg/kg intravenously on day 1 of weeks 1, 4, 7, 10, and every two weeks through week 26. This was a Phase Ib clinical trial that tested ipilimumab plus nivolumab, given as combined checkpoint inhibition, for consolidation following autologous stem cell transplantation. Library preparation used the immunoSEQ multiplex PCR assay. TCRdb limited this immuneACCESS table to in-frame rearrangements with V and J called. A share of clones is missing; checked studies link under half to unresolved V genes, and the rest is unexplained. This sample is represented by about 15,000 clones; roughly 74% of them were singletons. 8% to 13% of the sample belongs to the ten largest clones.

The data originate from a study of ipilimumab plus nivolumab after autologous stem cell transplantation (dated by TCRdb to 2020 to 2023). Regarding the research as a whole: The median number of doses that trial patients received was roughly five for ipilimumab and about 8 for nivolumab. Patients undergoing autologous transplant for high-risk diffuse large B cell lymphoma, mature T cell lymphoma, or multiple myeloma were enrolled in the trial. The intent-to-treat population of the trial consisted of under 45 patients.

The germline V end is reduced by 4 bases and the J end by 3 bases; junction bases left unmatched: 11. The germline V gene (reference sequence) sets CDR1 to SGHNT and CDR2 to YYREEE. The CDR3 holds 16 amino acids from the cysteine to the phenylalanine. The retained sequence is limited to the CDR3, 48 bases, with the frame set at the first base. Overall results and qualifications from the work: Combined checkpoint inhibition as post-transplant consolidation was concluded by the authors to appear tolerable. The authors stated that profiles of the T cell receptor repertoire, regulatory T cell phenotype and gut microbiota provided a biologic rationale for studying this approach further.

This receptor was taken from a male donor with primary mediastinal lymphoma. The sequenced sample was PBMCs, obtained in a trial of ipilimumab plus nivolumab as post-transplant consolidation. The chain joins TRBV5-4 to TRBJ1-1; the junction holds 8 bases that match TRBD1. Read as DNA, the sequence is TGTGCCAGCAGCCCCCAGGGGGCGATGGTAGACACTGAAGCTTTCTTT. This encodes CASSPQGAMVDTEAFF.